This entry is about one T cell receptor (beta chain). No antigen is known for it. Being one base from a much bigger clone, this may be a read error. Trimming pared 1 base from V and 9 bases from J, leaving 14 bases between. Germline-derived CDR1 and CDR2 are SGHTA and FQGNSA. There are 14 residues in the CDR3. The source of the sample is a study of early T cells in non-severe SARS-CoV-2 infection. Across the study: Sequencing input comprised bulk RNA from unsorted whole blood; chain pairing was not available. Points from the study as a whole: Anti-spike CD8 specificities were favored by VDJdb matching, whose results missed private and CD4 specificities.

Unique molecular identifiers were added to individual cDNA molecules. One entry per CDR3 protein, called by TCRdb with MiXCR from the 5' RACE reads. The table has more than 70,000 distinct CDR3 sequences, approximately 11% seen once; the top ten hold about 12%. This sequence joins TRBV7-2 and TRBJ2-3; weak D call: TRBD1 (5 bases). Specimen: whole blood, collected at baseline. This TCR was recovered from an adult who was a healthcare worker with PCR-confirmed SARS-CoV-2 infection or an uninfected control (not recorded which). The CDR3 bases are TGTGCCAGCAGCTTAGACTCCTGGACATTAACGCAGTATTTT. Translating it yields CASSLDSWTLTQYF.